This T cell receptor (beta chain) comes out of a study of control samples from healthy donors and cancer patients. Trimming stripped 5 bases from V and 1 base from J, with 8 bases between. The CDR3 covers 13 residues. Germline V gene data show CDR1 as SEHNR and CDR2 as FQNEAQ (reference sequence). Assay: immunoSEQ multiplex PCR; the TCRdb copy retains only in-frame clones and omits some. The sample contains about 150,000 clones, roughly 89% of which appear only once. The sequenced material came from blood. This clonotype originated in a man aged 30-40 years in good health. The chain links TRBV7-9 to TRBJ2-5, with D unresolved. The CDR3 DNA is TGTGCCAGCAGCCGCATCCCCCAAGAGACCCAGTACTTC. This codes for CASSRIPQETQYF.